This T cell receptor (beta chain) was sequenced for a study of blood T cell repertoires in COVID-19. Background on the study: There were acute and convalescent COVID-19 samples, and they came from the United States, Italy and Spain.

CDR3 length: 13 amino acids. Germline V CDR1 and CDR2: SQVTM, ANQGSEA. The trim removed 4 bases at V and 4 bases at J, leaving 5 bases unmatched. In the source study's methods: For nucleated cells, counts were estimated from reference gene primer amplification. Clones were read by immunoSEQ multiplex PCR, and TCRdb kept only the in-frame ones, dropping some. The D gene and trimming were derived from the DNA, and the V and J assignments and clone size from that table. This table has 150,000 to 200,000 clones, nearly 80% appearing once. In its sample, this clone was seen once. The TCR originated in a woman older than 75 with acute or convalescent COVID-19. The V gene is TRBV29-1, the J gene TRBJ1-1; 8 bases match TRBD1. The sample taken for sequencing was peripheral blood. The CDR3 loop reads CSVGVQGGTEAFF. DNA for the CDR3: TGCAGCGTTGGAGTACAGGGGGGCACTGAAGCTTTCTTT.